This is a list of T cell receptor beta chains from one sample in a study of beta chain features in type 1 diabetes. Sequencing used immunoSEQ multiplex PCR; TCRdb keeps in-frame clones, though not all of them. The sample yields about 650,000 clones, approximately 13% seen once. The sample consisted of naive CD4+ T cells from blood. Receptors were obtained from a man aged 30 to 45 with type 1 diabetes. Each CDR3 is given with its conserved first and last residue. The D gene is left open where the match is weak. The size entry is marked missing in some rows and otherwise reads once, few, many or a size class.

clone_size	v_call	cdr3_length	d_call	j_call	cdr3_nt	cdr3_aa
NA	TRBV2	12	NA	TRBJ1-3	TGTGCCAGCAAGACAGCTGGAAACACCATATATTTT	CASKTAGNTIYF
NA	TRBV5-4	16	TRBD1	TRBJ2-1	TGTGCCAGCAGCTTGCCGGGGACAGGGTTCTACAATGAGCAGTTCTTC	CASSLPGTGFYNEQFF
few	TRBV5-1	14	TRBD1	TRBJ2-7	TGCGCCAGCAGCCCCGGACAGGGTGACTACGAGCAGTACTTC	CASSPGQGDYEQYF
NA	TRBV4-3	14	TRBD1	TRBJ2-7	TGCGCCAGCAGTCCGTCTCAGGGGGCCCACGAGCAGTACTTC	CASSPSQGAHEQYF
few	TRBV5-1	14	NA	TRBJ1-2	TGCGCCAGCAATTTTTCCCCAGGCGAGGATGGCTACACCTTC	CASNFSPGEDGYTF
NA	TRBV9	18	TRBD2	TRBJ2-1	TGTGCCAGCAGCGCTTCTCGGATTAGCGGGGGGCTCTACAATGAGCAGTTCTTC	CASSASRISGGLYNEQFF
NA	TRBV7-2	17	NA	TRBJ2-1	TGTGCCAGCAGCTCATGGGCCGCCATAGCGGAATACAATGAGCAGTTCTTC	CASSSWAAIAEYNEQFF
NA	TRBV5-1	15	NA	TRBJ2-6	TGCGCCAGCAGCTTGACAGTGTCTGGGGCCAACGTCCTGACTTTC	CASSLTVSGANVLTF
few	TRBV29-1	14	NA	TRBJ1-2	TGCAGCGTTGAATATTCACCCAGGTTGGGTGGCTACACCTTC	CSVEYSPRLGGYTF
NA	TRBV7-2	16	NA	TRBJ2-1	TGTGCCAGCAGCTTAGCATCGGGGGCGCGGTACAATGAGCAGTTCTTC	CASSLASGARYNEQFF
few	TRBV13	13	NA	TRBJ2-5	TGTGCCAGCAGCTCGAGTGAGCTAGAGACCCAGTACTTC	CASSSSELETQYF
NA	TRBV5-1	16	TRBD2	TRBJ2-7	TGCGCCAGCAGCGCGGGAAGACTAGCGGGGGGCCACGAGCAGTACTTC	CASSAGRLAGGHEQYF
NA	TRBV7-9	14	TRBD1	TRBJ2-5	TGTGCCAGCAGCTTCAGAGGGACAGAAGAGACCCAGTACTTC	CASSFRGTEETQYF
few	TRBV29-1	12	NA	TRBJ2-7	TGCAGCGTTGACGGGGGTGGCGACGAGCAGTACTTC	CSVDGGGDEQYF
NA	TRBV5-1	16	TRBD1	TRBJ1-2	TGCGCCAGCAGCTTGGGACAGGGGCGAACTAACTATGGCTACACCTTC	CASSLGQGRTNYGYTF
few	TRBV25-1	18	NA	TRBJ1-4	TGTGCCAGCAGTGACCGCCGATCAGGGGTATGGGGTAATGAAAAACTGTTTTTT	CASSDRRSGVWGNEKLFF
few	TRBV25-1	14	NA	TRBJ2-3	TGTGCCAGCAGTGAAACCCGTCGAACAGATACGCAGTATTTT	CASSETRRTDTQYF
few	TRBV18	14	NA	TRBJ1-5	TGTGCCAGCTCAGGTGGGGCCCATGCGCAGCCCCAGCATTTT	CASSGGAHAQPQHF
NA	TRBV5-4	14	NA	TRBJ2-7	TGTGCCAGCAGCCCCCAGGTTAGCTCCTACGAGCAGTACTTC	CASSPQVSSYEQYF
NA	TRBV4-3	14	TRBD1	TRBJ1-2	TGCGCCAGCAGCCAAGGACAGGGGGCTGAGGGCTACACCTTC	CASSQGQGAEGYTF
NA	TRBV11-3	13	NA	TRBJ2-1	TGTGCCAGCAGCCCCGGACAGTACAATGAGCAGTTCTTC	CASSPGQYNEQFF
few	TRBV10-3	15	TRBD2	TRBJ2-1	TGTGCCACCCGCCCAGCGGGGAACTCCTACAATGAGCAGTTCTTC	CATRPAGNSYNEQFF
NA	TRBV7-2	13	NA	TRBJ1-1	TGTGCCAGCAGCGAAAGGTTAAACACTGAAGCTTTCTTT	CASSERLNTEAFF
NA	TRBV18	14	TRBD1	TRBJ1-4	TGTGCCAGCTCACCAGGGGACAGTGATGAAAAACTGTTTTTT	CASSPGDSDEKLFF
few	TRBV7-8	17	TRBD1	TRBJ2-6	TGTGCCAGCAGCTTTCGGGGACAGAGCTCTGGGGCCAACGTCCTGACTTTC	CASSFRGQSSGANVLTF
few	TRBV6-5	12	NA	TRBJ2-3	TGTGCCAGCAGTCCCACTTCTGATACGCAGTATTTT	CASSPTSDTQYF
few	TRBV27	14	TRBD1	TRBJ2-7	TGTGCCAGCAGGGGACAGGGAGAGTGGTACGAGCAGTACTTC	CASRGQGEWYEQYF
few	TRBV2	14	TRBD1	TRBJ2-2	TGTGCCAGCACCGAGGGGGCCCGATCCGGGGAGCTGTTTTTT	CASTEGARSGELFF
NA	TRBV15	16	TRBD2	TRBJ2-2	TGTGCCACCAGGGGAGGGGACGATCCGAACACCGGGGAGCTGTTTTTT	CATRGGDDPNTGELFF
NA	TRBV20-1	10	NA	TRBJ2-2	TGCAGTGCTAGCACCGGGGAGCTGTTTTTT	CSASTGELFF
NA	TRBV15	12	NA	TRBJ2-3	TGTGCCACCAGCAGAGATGGGAACGGGGGGCGATTT	CATSRDGNGGRF
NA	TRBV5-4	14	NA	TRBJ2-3	TGTGCCAGCAGCCCACGGTCGAACACAGATACGCAGTATTTT	CASSPRSNTDTQYF
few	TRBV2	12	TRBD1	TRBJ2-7	TGTGCCAGCCGGACAGGAGCGTACGAGCAGTACTTC	CASRTGAYEQYF
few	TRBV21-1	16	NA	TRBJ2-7	TGTGCCAGCCGATTAATCGGGACAGGGGCCCCCTACGAGCAGTACTTC	CASRLIGTGAPYEQYF
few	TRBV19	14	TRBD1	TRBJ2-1	TGTGCCAGTACCGGGACAGGGACTTACAATGAGCAGTTCTTC	CASTGTGTYNEQFF
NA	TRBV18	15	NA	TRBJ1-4	TGTGCCAGCTCACGGGTTGCAGACACTAATGAAAAACTGTTTTTT	CASSRVADTNEKLFF
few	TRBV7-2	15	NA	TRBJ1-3	TGTGCCAGCAGCTTAATTGGGGGCTCTGGAAACACCATATATTTT	CASSLIGGSGNTIYF
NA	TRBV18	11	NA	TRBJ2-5	TGTGCCAGCTCACGACAAGAGACCCAGTACTTC	CASSRQETQYF
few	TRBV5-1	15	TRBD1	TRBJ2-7	TGCGCCAGCAGCCCGGACAGGGGGCTTACCTACGAGCAGTACTTC	CASSPDRGLTYEQYF
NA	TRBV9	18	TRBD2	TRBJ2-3	TGTGCCAGCAGCGGAGGAATCCTCAGCGGGGTTAGCACAGATACGCAGTATTTT	CASSGGILSGVSTDTQYF
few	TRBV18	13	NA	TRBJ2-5	TGTGCCAGCTCACCACTTTATGCAGAGACCCAGTACTTC	CASSPLYAETQYF
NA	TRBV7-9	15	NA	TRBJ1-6	TGTGCCAGCGCCTCCCAGGGAACAGCTAATTCACCCCTCCACTTT	CASASQGTANSPLHF
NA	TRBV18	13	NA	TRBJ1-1	TGTGCCAGCTCACCCCGGGCGGACACTGAAGCTTTCTTT	CASSPRADTEAFF
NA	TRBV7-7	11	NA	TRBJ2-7	TGTGCTAGCAGCCTCCGTTCCGAGCAGTACTTC	CASSLRSEQYF
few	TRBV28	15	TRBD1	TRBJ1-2	TGTGCCAGCAGTTCGCCGGGACAGGCTAGCTATGGCTACACCTTC	CASSSPGQASYGYTF
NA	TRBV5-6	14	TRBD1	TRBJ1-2	TGTGCCAGCAGCGTGACAGGGACTAACTATGGCTACACCTTC	CASSVTGTNYGYTF
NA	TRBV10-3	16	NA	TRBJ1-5	TGTGCCATCAGTGACAGCGGGGAGGGGAGCAATCAGCCCCAGCATTTT	CAISDSGEGSNQPQHF
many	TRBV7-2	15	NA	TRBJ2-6	TGTGCCAGCAGCTTAACGGGCTCTGGGGCCAACGTCCTGACTTTC	CASSLTGSGANVLTF